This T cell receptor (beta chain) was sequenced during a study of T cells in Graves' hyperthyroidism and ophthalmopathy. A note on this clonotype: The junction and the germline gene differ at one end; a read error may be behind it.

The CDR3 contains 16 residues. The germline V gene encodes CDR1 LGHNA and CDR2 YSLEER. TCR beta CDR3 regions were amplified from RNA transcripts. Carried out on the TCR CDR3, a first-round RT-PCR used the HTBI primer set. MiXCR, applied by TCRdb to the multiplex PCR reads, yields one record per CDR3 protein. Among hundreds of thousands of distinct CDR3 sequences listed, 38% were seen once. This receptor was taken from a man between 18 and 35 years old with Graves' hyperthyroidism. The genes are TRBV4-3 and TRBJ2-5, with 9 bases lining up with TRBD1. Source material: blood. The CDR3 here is CASSQGDRDSTLAQHF. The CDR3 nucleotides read TGCGCCAGCAGCCAAGGGGACAGGGATAGCACTCTGGCCCAGCACTTC.